The rows below give T cell receptor beta chains drawn from one sample of a study of T cell responses to AZD1222 COVID-19 vaccine. The assay was immunoSEQ multiplex PCR, and TCRdb's table has in-frame clones only and misses some. In the table there are 150,000 or so clones, approximately 91% of which are singletons. This specimen was peripheral blood, taken on day 0 of AZD1222 vaccination. These receptors were taken from an adult in good health. Each CDR3 is given with its conserved first and last residue. A D gene is named only where the DNA matches it firmly. The size of a clone is reported for some rows only, either as once, few or many, or as a class for expanded clones.

j_gene | d_gene | abundance | v_gene | CDR3nt | CDR3aa
TRBJ1-6 | - | - | TRBV5-1 | TGCGCCAGCAGCTTCACGGTCGGTAATTCACCCCTCCACTTT | CASSFTVGNSPLHF
TRBJ1-1 | - | - | TRBV7-5 | TGTGCCAGAAGCTTAAGAGTTTTGAAGAAGGTGAACACTGAAGCTTTCTTT | CARSLRVLKKVNTEAFF
TRBJ1-5 | - | - | TRBV28 | TGTGCCAGCAGCTCCCCGCTTGAGCCCCAGCATTTT | CASSSPLEPQHF
TRBJ2-1 | TRBD2 | - | TRBV30 | TGTGCCTGGAGCGCACCCCGGCCGGGACTAGCGGGGGTCGATGAGCAGTTCTTC | CAWSAPRPGLAGVDEQFF
TRBJ1-2 | - | - | TRBV12-5 | TGTGCTAGTGGTTTGGTATCATCCGGGTTATCATATGGCTACACCTTC | CASGLVSSGLSYGYTF
TRBJ1-3 | - | - | TRBV3-1/TRBV3-2 | TGTGCCAGCAGCCAAGCTAACACTTACTCTGGAAACACCATATATTTT | CASSQANTYSGNTIYF
TRBJ1-1 | TRBD1 | - | TRBV18 | TGTGCCAGCTCACCAGGGACAGGGGGTGAAGCTTTCTTT | CASSPGTGGEAFF
TRBJ2-1 | - | - | TRBV9 | TGTGCCAGCAGCACCAGCGCTCCCGGGCACAATGAGCAGTTCTTC | CASSTSAPGHNEQFF
TRBJ1-1 | TRBD1 | once | TRBV2 | TGTGCCAGCAGTGAAATGGGCAGGGGGATGAACACTGAAGCTTTCTTT | CASSEMGRGMNTEAFF
TRBJ1-1 | TRBD1 | - | TRBV14 | TGTGCCAGCAGTCGAACTCCACCCGGGACAGGGGGTATGGACACTGAAGCTTTCTTT | CASSRTPPGTGGMDTEAFF
TRBJ2-5 | - | - | TRBV6-2/TRBV6-3 | TGTGCCAGCAGTTACCAGGGAAAAGAGACCCAGTACTTC | CASSYQGKETQYF
TRBJ1-1 | - | - | TRBV5-6 | TGTGCCAGCAGCTTTTCTAGGGGGAACACTGAAGCTTTCTTT | CASSFSRGNTEAFF
TRBJ2-3 | - | medium-sized | TRBV24-1 | TGTGCCACCAGTGATTTGGCTAGCGACACGGATACGCAGTATTTT | CATSDLASDTDTQYF
TRBJ2-1 | - | once | TRBV30 | TGTGCCTGGAGCGACGTTAGGGGGAATGAGCAGTTCTTC | CAWSDVRGNEQFF
TRBJ1-1 | - | - | TRBV3-1/TRBV3-2 | TGTGCCAGCAGCCAACCCCCTGGGAGCACTGAAGCTTTCTTT | CASSQPPGSTEAFF
TRBJ1-1 | - | - | TRBV27 | TGTGCCAGCAGTTTAAACAGGGTTACCACTGAAGCTTTCTTT | CASSLNRVTTEAFF
TRBJ1-5 | - | once | TRBV4-3 | TGCGCCAGCAGCCAACGACTCGATCAGCCCCAGCATTTT | CASSQRLDQPQHF
TRBJ2-7 | TRBD1 | - | TRBV7-9 | TGTGCCAGCAGCCCCGGGACAGGGGGAGAGCAGTACTTC | CASSPGTGGEQYF
TRBJ1-2 | TRBD1 | - | TRBV3-1/TRBV3-2 | TGTGCCAGCAGCCAAGAAGGGACAGGGAAGAATGGCTACACCTTC | CASSQEGTGKNGYTF
TRBJ1-1 | TRBD1 | - | TRBV7-3 | TGTGCCAGCAGCTCAGGGGGCGAGTCTGAAGCTTTCTTT | CASSSGGESEAFF
TRBJ1-2 | TRBD1 | - | TRBV5-1 | TGCGCCAGCAGCTTGGCCTCAGGGGGCGATTATGGCTACACCTTC | CASSLASGGDYGYTF
TRBJ1-1 | - | - | TRBV14 | TGTGCCAGCAGCCAAGATCTTGACAGTGAAGCTTTCTTT | CASSQDLDSEAFF
TRBJ1-5 | - | - | TRBV21-1 | TGTGCCAGCAGCAACAATCAGCCCCAGCATTTT | CASSNNQPQHF
TRBJ1-2 | - | - | TRBV18 | TGTGCCAGCTCACCACTTTCGGGGACGTGGTATGGCTACACCTTC | CASSPLSGTWYGYTF
TRBJ2-2 | TRBD2 | - | TRBV5-1 | TGCGCCAGCAGCCGAGCGGGGGGCCTCACCGGGGAGCTGTTTTTT | CASSRAGGLTGELFF
TRBJ2-1 | TRBD2 | - | TRBV12-3/TRBV12-4 | TGTGCCAGCACCTTGGGAGGGAATGAGCAGTTCTTC | CASTLGGNEQFF
TRBJ1-5 | - | few | TRBV7-2 | TGTGCCAGCAGCTTAGCGGCAGGGCTCAATCAGCCCCAGCATTTT | CASSLAAGLNQPQHF
TRBJ1-2 | - | - | TRBV30 | TGTGCCTGGAGCCCCCGGACACCGTATAACTATGGCTACACCTTC | CAWSPRTPYNYGYTF
TRBJ2-1 | - | - | TRBV6-4 | TGTGCCAGCAGTGTAACCACTGAGCAGTTCTTC | CASSVTTEQFF
TRBJ2-7 | - | - | TRBV3-1/TRBV3-2 | TGTGCCAGCAGCCAAGCATTAGCGACTAGGCGTACCTACGAGCAGTACTTC | CASSQALATRRTYEQYF
TRBJ2-3 | - | - | TRBV7-2 | TGTGCCAGCAGCTTAGGTGGGGAGAAGGCGCAGTATTTT | CASSLGGEKAQYF
TRBJ2-7 | - | - | TRBV5-1 | TGCGCCAGCAGCGCGGTACAGGGCTCCGAGCAGTACTTC | CASSAVQGSEQYF
TRBJ2-7 | TRBD1 | - | TRBV28 | TGTGCCAGCAGTCTCGCCGGGACAGGGGGCGATTACGAGCAGTACTTC | CASSLAGTGGDYEQYF
TRBJ1-4 | TRBD1 | - | TRBV25-1 | TGTGCCAGCAGTGAGACAGGGGCTTTCGGGGAAAAACTGTTTTTT | CASSETGAFGEKLFF
TRBJ1-2 | TRBD1 | once | TRBV30 | TGTGCCTGGAGCGGACAGGCGAACTATGGCTACACCTTC | CAWSGQANYGYTF
TRBJ2-3 | - | - | TRBV13 | TGTGCCAGCAGCCCACGGCGGGCAAAGAGCACAGATACGCAGTATTTT | CASSPRRAKSTDTQYF
TRBJ1-1 | - | - | TRBV21-1 | TGTGCCAGGGGACCCGCTACGAACACTGAAGCTTTCTTT | CARGPATNTEAFF
TRBJ1-2 | TRBD1 | - | TRBV25-1 | TGTGCCAGCATCCAGGAGGGGGCGCGGGGCTACACCTTC | CASIQEGARGYTF
TRBJ1-1 | TRBD1 | - | TRBV5-1 | TGCGCCAGCAGCTTGGACAGGGGAACAACTGAAGCTTTCTTT | CASSLDRGTTEAFF
TRBJ2-3 | TRBD2 | - | TRBV7-9 | TGTGCCAGCAGCCTAGCCCAACTAGCGGGGGGTGAAGATACGCAGTATTTT | CASSLAQLAGGEDTQYF
TRBJ1-2 | - | - | TRBV29-1 | TGCAGCGTTGAGCCACAGGAACACTTTGGCTACACCTTC | CSVEPQEHFGYTF
TRBJ1-5 | - | - | TRBV4-1 | TGCGCCAGCAGCCTAAATACAGGGTCGGGTCAGCCCCAGCATTTT | CASSLNTGSGQPQHF
TRBJ1-2 | - | - | TRBV19 | TGTGCCAGTAGTTCCAACCCGGGATATGGCTACACCTTC | CASSSNPGYGYTF
TRBJ2-1 | - | once | TRBV3-1/TRBV3-2 | TGTGCCAGCAGCCAAGCTGGGGGATCCTACAATGAGCAGTTCTTC | CASSQAGGSYNEQFF
TRBJ1-6 | TRBD1 | few | TRBV7-9 | TGTGCCAGCAGCCCGACAGGGGTTGGCCATAATTCACCCCTCCACTTT | CASSPTGVGHNSPLHF
TRBJ1-6 | - | - | TRBV30 | TGTGCCTGGAAAGTAGATCCCAATTCACCCCTCCACTTT | CAWKVDPNSPLHF